The present T cell receptor (beta chain) was sequenced within a study of shared clonotypes between healthy human individuals. Study outcomes and limitations: Among donors, sharing of clonotypes was expected to be affected by sequencing depth. Compared with memory subsets, naive subsets generally had larger estimated richness. The four-donor shared clonotypes exceeded non-shared clonotypes in generation probability, with non-shared ones scoring lower.

Researchers ran the assay at a deep level. The method was immunoSEQ multiplex PCR; TCRdb's version includes in-frame clones alone and lacks a portion of them. The profile shows 2.3 million or so clones, 93% of them singletons. This CDR3 has 13 amino acids. V shed 9 bases and J shed 5 bases, with 14 bases lying between them. Germline V gene sequence: CDR1 MDHEN, CDR2 SYDVKM. Of note for this clone: The antigen remains undetermined.

The V gene is TRBV28, the J gene TRBJ1-5; D gene ambiguous. The sample consisted of naive CD4+ T cells from PBMCs. Subset specified: CD45RA+ positively selected. This TCR derives from a young man in good health. Some clones in this sample may be carry-over from other donors' samples. CDR3 region: CASANHRDQPQHF. The CDR3, as DNA: TGTGCCAGTGCAAATCACAGAGATCAGCCCCAGCATTTT.